What follows are 13 T cell receptor beta chains derived from one specimen sequenced in a study of T cells after yellow fever vaccination. MiXCR, run by TCRdb on the 5' RACE reads, gives a single entry per CDR3 protein. The data contain some 600,000 distinct CDR3 sequences, over 9% of them singletons. The sample consisted of PBMCs, taken on the day of the yellow fever booster vaccination. The source is a man aged 25 to 40 who received the YFV17D yellow fever vaccine.

This chain uses TRBV3-1 with TRBJ1-2, with D unresolved. V lost 1 base to trimming and J lost 6 bases, with 24 bases between them. The CDR3 is 18 amino acids. CDR1 LGHDT and CDR2 YNNKEL come from the germline V gene (reference sequence). The CDR3 region has the DNA TGTGCCAGCAGCCAAGTTGATCTGAATCAGTCCGGCGGGGATGGCTACACCTTC. Amino acid sequence: CASSQVDLNQSGGDGYTF.

This clonotype was observed many times. The gene calls are TRBV6-1 and TRBJ2-3; D possibly corresponds to TRBD2 (6 bases). Germline loops: CDR1 MNHNS, CDR2 SASEGT. V dropped 10 bases and J dropped 0 bases, with 14 bases sitting between them. CDR3 length: 14 residues. CDR3 sequence reads: CATEHGTSTDTQYF. CDR3 in DNA: TGTGCCACCGAGCACGGGACTAGCACAGATACGCAGTATTTT.

This clonotype has a handful of counts. This rearrangement joins TRBV20-1 to TRBJ2-7; 10 bases map to TRBD2. Germline V gene data show CDR1 as DFQATT and CDR2 as SNEGSKA (reference sequence). Losses at the gene ends were 5 bases for V and 5 bases for J; bases not matched to a gene: 6. The CDR3 is 13 residues long. CDR3 residues: CSAFLAGVDEQYF. The DNA for the CDR3 is TGCAGTGCTTTCCTAGCGGGAGTCGACGAGCAGTACTTC.

This clonotype came up a few times. The chain has TRBV20-1 and TRBJ2-7; D assignment may be TRBD1 or TRBD2 (5 bases each). Trimming took 1 base from V and 1 from J, leaving 11 bases between them. Germline CDR1 DFQATT, CDR2 SNEGSKA (reference sequence). The CDR3 sequence is 14 residues long. Here the CDR3 DNA reads TGCAGTGCTAGAGCCGGGGCTGTATCCTACGAGCAGTACTTC. Its protein is CSARAGAVSYEQYF.

This clonotype has a handful of counts. The chain couples TRBV7-3 to TRBJ2-3, with TRBD2 matching over 15 bases. Per germline, CDR1 SGHTA and CDR2 FQGTGA. Losses at the gene ends were 5 bases for V and 4 bases for J; bases not matched to a gene: 7. The CDR3 spans 17 residues. This chain's CDR3 is CASSLLGLAGGPDTQYF. In nucleotides, the CDR3 is TGTGCCAGCAGCCTTCTAGGACTAGCGGGAGGGCCAGATACGCAGTATTTT.

The gene calls are TRBV29-1 and TRBJ1-5; D is perhaps TRBD1 (6 bases). The V gene lost 4 bases and the J gene lost 7 bases, with 14 bases spanning the gap. Germline lookup yields CDR1 SQVTM and CDR2 ANQGSEA. The CDR3 is 13 residues long. CDR3 in amino acids: CSVAGAEGQPQHF. CDR3 DNA: TGCAGCGTTGCGGGGGCCGAGGGACAGCCCCAGCATTTT.

A few counts support this clonotype. The chain joins TRBV11-2 to TRBJ2-5, with D perhaps TRBD2 (6 bases). The CDR3 sequence is 13 residues long. The V gene's germline CDR1 is SGHAT and CDR2 FQNNGV. The V gene lost 5 bases and the J gene lost 5 bases, with 12 bases spanning the gap. The DNA of the CDR3 is TGTGCCAGCAGCCGGGACTTGGAGGAGACCCAGTACTTC. The encoded protein is CASSRDLEETQYF.

The sample holds a few counts of this clonotype. The chain recombines TRBV20-1 with TRBJ2-7, with 9 bases matching TRBD2. CDR1 DFQATT and CDR2 SNEGSKA come from the germline V gene (reference sequence). The CDR3 extends over 14 amino acids. J was trimmed by 7 bases and V by 6 bases; bases with no gene match: 13. The DNA for the CDR3 is TGCAGTGCGAGGCGTCTAGCGGGGCGGTTGGAGCAGTACTTC. Its protein is CSARRLAGRLEQYF.

This clonotype was detected a few times. The chain combines TRBV12-3 or TRBV12-4 with TRBJ2-7, with 10 bases lining up with TRBD1. J lost 1 base, V lost 7 bases, and 7 bases had no gene match. The CDR3 is 15 residues long. This CDR3 is CASIPGTGVSYEQYF. CDR3 bases: TGTGCCAGCATCCCCGGGACAGGGGTATCCTACGAGCAGTACTTC.

This clonotype occurred many times. The chain has TRBV27 and TRBJ1-2, with TRBD1 identical over 9 bases. Germline V gene data show CDR1 as MNHEY and CDR2 as SMNVEV (reference sequence). The CDR3 is made up of 14 amino acids. With V trimmed by 5 bases and J by 4 bases, 5 bases remained unmatched. CDR3 DNA sequence: TGTGCCAGCAGTCGACAGGGGGGAGCCTATGGCTACACCTTC. It yields the protein CASSRQGGAYGYTF.

The table lists this clonotype with many counts. CDR3 region: CASSFGRGPRGTDTQYF. The CDR3 coding sequence is TGTGCCAGCAGCTTCGGGAGGGGTCCACGGGGCACAGATACGCAGTATTTT. V usage is TRBV7-9 and J usage is TRBJ2-3; 8 nucleotides align to TRBD2. V shed 3 bases, J shed 1 base, and the junction held 9 bases outside the gene matches. The CDR3 runs 17 residues. In germline, CDR1 is SEHNR, CDR2 FQNEAQ (reference sequence). The full variable domain, in which reference TRBV7-9 and TRBJ2-3 provide the parts outside the CDR3, is DTGVSQNPRHKITKRGQNVTFRCDPISEHNRLYWYRQTLGQGPEFLTYFQNEAQLEKSRLLSDRFSAERPKGSFSTLEIQRTEQGDSAMYLCASSFGRGPRGTDTQYFGPGTRLTVL.

The chain is built from TRBV19 and TRBJ1-6, with D possibly being TRBD1 (5 bases). This CDR3 contains 13 residues. With 5 bases removed from V and 7 bases from J, the gap between germline ends came to 9 bases. The germline CDR1 and CDR2 sequences are LNHDA and SQIVND (reference sequence). In DNA, the CDR3 is TGTGCCAGTAGTGCAGGGATGAATTCACCCCTCCACTTT. As protein: CASSAGMNSPLHF.

This clonotype was picked up many times. The rearrangement links TRBV7-2 to TRBJ2-6; D call uncertain. Germline V gene sequence: CDR1 SGHTA, CDR2 FQGNSA. The V and J ends lost 8 bases and 0 bases respectively, with 8 bases between them. The CDR3 has 14 amino acids. CDR3 DNA: TGTGCCAGCGCCCTTGACTCTGGGGCCAACGTCCTGACTTTC. It is translated as CASALDSGANVLTF.